The 2 T cell receptor beta chains listed next were all sequenced from one sample in a study of blood T cell repertoires in COVID-19 (dated by TCRdb to the early 2020s). Preparation of the library involved the immunoSEQ multiplex PCR assay. This is the immuneACCESS table as TCRdb keeps it, with only in-frame sequences that have V and J called. A part of the clones is gone; compared with another copy, unresolved V genes explain less than half, and the rest is unexplained. This sample lists some 320,000 clones; roughly 90% were detected once. The ten biggest clones cover roughly 3.9% of the sample. The specimen sequenced was PBMCs or T cells enriched from blood (not recorded which). These receptors all stem from a woman in her 30s who had been exposed to COVID-19.

The chain joins TRBV3-1 (or the pseudogene TRBV3-2) to TRBJ1-2, with TRBD1 matching 9 bases. Germline loops: CDR1 LGHDT, CDR2 YNNKEL (reference sequence). Trimming cost V 0 bases and J 12 bases; bases outside gene matches: 5. The CDR3 runs to 13 residues. The DNA for the CDR3 is TGTGCCAGCAGCCAAGACAGCGGGACAGGGAACACCTTC. Its protein product is CASSQDSGTGNTF.

This clone was seen a handful of times. Other nucleotide sequences from this sample produce the same CDR3. J is TRBJ2-5 and V is TRBV11-2; D gene ambiguous. Deletions cut 1 base from V and 4 bases from J, with 4 bases between. Looked up from germline, CDR1 is SGHAT and CDR2 is FQNNGV. This CDR3 contains 12 residues. The CDR3: CASSLGRETQYF. CDR3 coding DNA: TGTGCCAGCAGCTTAGGGAGAGAGACCCAGTACTTC.